The rows below give T cell receptor beta chains drawn from one sample of a study of CD8 T cells in ankylosing spondylitis. Each CDR3 protein gets one entry after TCRdb re-called the 5' RACE reads with MiXCR. Seen here are approximately 140,000 distinct CDR3 sequences, 6.5% to 8.5% observed once, and the top ten hold 7.3%. Sequences were obtained from synovial fluid, either unsorted or a sorted T cell fraction (not recorded which). These receptors came from a male donor with ankylosing spondylitis. Each CDR3 is given with its conserved first and last residue. Fields, in order: D gene, J gene, CDR3 length, clone size, V gene, CDR3 DNA, CDR3 protein. D genes are given only for firm matches. Some rows mark clone size as missing; the rest say once, few, many or name a class of expanded clone.

>TRBD2|TRBJ2-1|16|few|TRBV9
TGTGCCAGCAGCGTACTCGGCGGGGGGCCCCCCAATGAGCAGTTCTTC
CASSVLGGGPPNEQFF
>TRBD1|TRBJ1-5|15|few|TRBV7-2
TGTGCCAGCAGCTTGGTGGGGACAGGGGATCAGCCCCAGCATTTT
CASSLVGTGDQPQHF
>NA|TRBJ1-2|13|NA|TRBV3-1
TGTGCCAGCAGCCAAGGCGGACACTATGGCTACACCTTC
CASSQGGHYGYTF
>TRBD2|TRBJ2-7|16|NA|TRBV7-9
TGTGCCAGCAGCATACACAGCGGGAACTATTTCTACGAGCAGTACTTC
CASSIHSGNYFYEQYF
>TRBD1|TRBJ1-5|15|many|TRBV24-1
TGTGCCACCAGTGATGGACAGGGCCTCAATCAGCCCCAGCATTTT
CATSDGQGLNQPQHF
>NA|TRBJ2-7|15|NA|TRBV12-3/TRBV12-4
TGTGCCAGCAGCCCTCGGGGAGAGGTCTCCTACGAGCAGTACTTC
CASSPRGEVSYEQYF
>TRBD2|TRBJ2-2|13|many|TRBV2
TGTGCCAGCAGTTCGTGGGGGGGCGGGGAGCTGTTTTTT
CASSSWGGGELFF
>TRBD1|TRBJ1-5|15|few|TRBV7-2
TGTGCCAGCAGCTTACAACAGGGGAACAATCAGCCCCAGCATTTT
CASSLQQGNNQPQHF
>NA|TRBJ2-3|14|many|TRBV9
TGTGCCAGCAGCCTGACTAGTTCAAAAGATACGCAGTATTTT
CASSLTSSKDTQYF
>NA|TRBJ2-1|15|many|TRBV20-1
TGCAGTGCTATGGGACTTCGGAGGGTTTCTAATGAGCAGTTCTTC
CSAMGLRRVSNEQFF
>TRBD2|TRBJ2-5|11|NA|TRBV12-3/TRBV12-4
TGTGCCTCGGGGGGTTGGGAGACCCAGTACTTC
CASGGWETQYF
>NA|TRBJ2-5|14|few|TRBV4-3
TGCGCCAGCAGCCAAAAATCTGGGAAGGAAACCCAGTACTTC
CASSQKSGKETQYF
>NA|TRBJ2-3|16|many|TRBV5-1
TGCGCCAGCAGCCCTACCCCGGGAGACTACACAGATACGCAGTATTTT
CASSPTPGDYTDTQYF
>NA|TRBJ2-2|14|NA|TRBV11-1
TGTGCCATCGGCCCTGCCGTCCACACCGGGGAGCTGTTTTTT
CAIGPAVHTGELFF
>TRBD1|TRBJ1-2|16|many|TRBV10-3
TGTGCCATCAGTGAGTCTGGACAGGCCCCACGAGATGGCTACACCTTC
CAISESGQAPRDGYTF
>NA|TRBJ2-7|16|NA|TRBV15
TGTGCCACCAGCAGGGATAAGGGGGGACTGACCTACGAGCAGTACTTC
CATSRDKGGLTYEQYF
>TRBD1|TRBJ2-7|15|NA|TRBV18
TGTGCCAGCTCACCACCTGCGGACAGGGTGTCCGAGCAGTACTTC
CASSPPADRVSEQYF
>NA|TRBJ1-5|14|many|TRBV5-1
TGCGCCAGCAGCTTGGAAGGGGTCGAGGAGCCCCAGCATTTT
CASSLEGVEEPQHF
>NA|TRBJ2-2|13|NA|TRBV7-2
TGTGCCAGCAGCTTACGTTTCACCGGGGAGCTGTTTTTT
CASSLRFTGELFF
>TRBD1|TRBJ2-1|15|many|TRBV24-1
TGTGCCACCAGTGATATAAGGGACAGACCTAATGAGCAGTTCTTC
CATSDIRDRPNEQFF
>NA|TRBJ1-2|16|few|TRBV7-2
TGTGCCAGCAGCTTAGGGGGGAGGGGCGGTGGCAGTGGCTACACCTTC
CASSLGGRGGGSGYTF
>NA|TRBJ2-5|15|NA|TRBV5-6
TGTGCCAGCAGCTTGAATCCCGACAGTGGGGGGACCCAGTACTTC
CASSLNPDSGGTQYF
>NA|TRBJ2-7|12|NA|TRBV7-9
TGTGCCAGCAGCCAAGCGGCCTACGAGCAGTACTTC
CASSQAAYEQYF
>NA|TRBJ2-3|12|few|TRBV15
TGTGCCACCAGCAGAGATCCCAATACGCAGTATTTT
CATSRDPNTQYF
>NA|TRBJ2-1|16|many|TRBV5-1
TGCGCCAGCAGCCCCCGACTAGTAAACACCTACAATGAGCAGTTCTTC
CASSPRLVNTYNEQFF
>TRBD2|TRBJ2-1|16|many|TRBV28
TGTGCCAGCAGTTTTGGGGGGCTAGCGGGGTCCAATGAGCAGTTCTTC
CASSFGGLAGSNEQFF
>TRBD1|TRBJ1-3|14|many|TRBV29-1
TGCAGCGTTGCAGGGGGCCTCTCTGGAAACACCATATATTTT
CSVAGGLSGNTIYF
>NA|TRBJ2-5|14|many|TRBV6-5
TGTGCCAGCAGTTCCCAGGGCTTAGGGGAGACCCAGTACTTC
CASSSQGLGETQYF
>NA|TRBJ1-3|16|many|TRBV7-6
TGTGCCAGCAGGGACCTCAGGGTTTTGGAAGGAAACACCATATATTTT
CASRDLRVLEGNTIYF
>TRBD1|TRBJ2-3|15|many|TRBV2
TGTGCCAGCTCATGGGACAGGGGAGGGGAAGATACGCAGTATTTT
CASSWDRGGEDTQYF
>NA|TRBJ1-1|14|many|TRBV18
TGTGCCAGCTCACCGCTGGACAGTTCGACTGAAGCTTTCTTT
CASSPLDSSTEAFF
>TRBD1|TRBJ1-1|16|many|TRBV7-9
TGTGCCAGCAGCTTAAGTTGGGGACAGGTGAACACTGAAGCTTTCTTT
CASSLSWGQVNTEAFF
>NA|TRBJ2-5|17|NA|TRBV5-1
TGCGCCAGCAGCTTGGCCAATATGGGCCACGCCGCGGAGACCCAGTACTTC
CASSLANMGHAAETQYF
>TRBD2|TRBJ2-1|16|few|TRBV5-4
TGTGCCAGCAGCCGAACACCAACTAGCGGGGAAAATGAGCAGTTCTTC
CASSRTPTSGENEQFF
>NA|TRBJ2-3|16|many|TRBV5-4
TGTGCCAGCAGCTTGAGCCTAGCACCCTCCCAGGATACGCAGTATTTT
CASSLSLAPSQDTQYF